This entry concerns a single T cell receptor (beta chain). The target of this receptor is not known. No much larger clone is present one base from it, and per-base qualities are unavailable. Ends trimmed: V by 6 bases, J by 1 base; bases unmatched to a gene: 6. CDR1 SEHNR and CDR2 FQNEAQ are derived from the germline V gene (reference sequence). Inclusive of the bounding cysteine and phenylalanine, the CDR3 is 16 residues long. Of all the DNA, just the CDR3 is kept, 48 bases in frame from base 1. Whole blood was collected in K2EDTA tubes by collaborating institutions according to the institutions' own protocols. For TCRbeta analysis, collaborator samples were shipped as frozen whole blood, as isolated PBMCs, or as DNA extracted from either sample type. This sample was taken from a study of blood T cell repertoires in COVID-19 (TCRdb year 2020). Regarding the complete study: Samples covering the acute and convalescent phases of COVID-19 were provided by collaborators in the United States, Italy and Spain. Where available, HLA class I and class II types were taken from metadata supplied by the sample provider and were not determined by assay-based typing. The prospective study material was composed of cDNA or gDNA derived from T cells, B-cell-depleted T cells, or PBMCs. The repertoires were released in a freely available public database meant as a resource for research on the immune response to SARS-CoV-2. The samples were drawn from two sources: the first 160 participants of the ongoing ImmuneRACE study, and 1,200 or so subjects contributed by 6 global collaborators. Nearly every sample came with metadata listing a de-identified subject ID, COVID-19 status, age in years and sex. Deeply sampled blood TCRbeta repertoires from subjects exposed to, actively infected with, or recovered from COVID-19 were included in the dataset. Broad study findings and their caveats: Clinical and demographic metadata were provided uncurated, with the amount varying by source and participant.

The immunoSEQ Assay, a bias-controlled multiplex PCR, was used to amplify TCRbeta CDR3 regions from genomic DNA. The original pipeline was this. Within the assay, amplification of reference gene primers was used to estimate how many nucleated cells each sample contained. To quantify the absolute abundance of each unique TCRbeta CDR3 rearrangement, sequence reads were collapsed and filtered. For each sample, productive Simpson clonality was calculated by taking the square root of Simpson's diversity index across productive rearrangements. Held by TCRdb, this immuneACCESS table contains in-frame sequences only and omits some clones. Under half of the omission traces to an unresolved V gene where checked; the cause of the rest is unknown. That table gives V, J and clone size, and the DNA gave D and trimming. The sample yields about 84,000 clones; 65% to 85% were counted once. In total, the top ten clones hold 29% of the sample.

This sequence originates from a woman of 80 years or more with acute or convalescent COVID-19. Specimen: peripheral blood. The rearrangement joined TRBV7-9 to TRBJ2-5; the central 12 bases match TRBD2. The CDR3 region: CASRAGTSGFQETQYF. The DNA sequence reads TGTGCCAGCAGGGCCGGGACTAGCGGGTTCCAAGAGACCCAGTACTTC.